One and the same sample provided the 30 T cell receptor beta chains below, sequenced in a study of monozygotic twins with inflammatory bowel disease. Reanalyzing the 5' RACE reads, TCRdb keeps one entry per CDR3 protein, without DNA. Its table lists fewer than 400,000 distinct CDR3 sequences. Sequenced material: blood. The receptor set was obtained from a human donor with ulcerative colitis or Crohn's disease, or a healthy co-twin of an affected twin (not recorded which).

V usage is TRBV30 and J usage is TRBJ2-6; TCRdb designates TRBD1, a call that cannot be tested without DNA. The CDR3 extends over 17 amino acids. Germline CDR1 reads GTSNPN; CDR2 reads SVGIG (reference sequence). The chain's CDR3 is CAWDGQGAPSGANVLTF.

This sequence joins TRBV7-2 and TRBJ1-1; TCRdb's D gene call, TRBD1, goes unchecked for lack of DNA. This CDR3 spans 13 amino acids. Germline loops: CDR1 SGHTA, CDR2 FQGNSA. The CDR3 loop is CASSLGRRTEAFF. Complete variable domain (other parts from reference TRBV7-2 and TRBJ1-1): GAGVSQSPSNKVTEKGKDVELRCDPISGHTALYWYRQSLGQGLEFLIYFQGNSAPDKSGLPSDRFSAERTGGSVSTLTIQRTQQEDSAVYLCASSLGRRTEAFFGQGTRLTVV.

V and J are TRBV6-5 and TRBJ2-2; TCRdb's D call of TRBD1 is untestable without DNA. Germline V gene sequence: CDR1 MNHEY, CDR2 SVGAGI. The CDR3 loop spans 15 amino acids. CDR3 sequence reads: CASSYVGGLGGELFF.

CDR3 region: CSAPKTGQGNEQYF. V is TRBV20-1 and J is TRBJ2-7; lacking DNA, the TRBD1 call made by TCRdb goes unchecked. CDR1 and CDR2 from the germline V gene are DFQATT and SNEGSKA (reference sequence). CDR3 size: 14 residues.

V usage is TRBV6-1 and J usage is TRBJ2-7; TCRdb selects TRBD1, and the lack of DNA leaves this call unchecked. The CDR3 consists of 18 residues. Germline V gives CDR1 MNHNS, CDR2 SASEGT. The CDR3 protein is CASKGSAGGDRSSYEQYF.

The V gene is TRBV7-3, the J gene TRBJ2-7; TCRdb reports TRBD2, a call that lacks DNA to check it against. CDR3 size: 15 residues. CDR1 SGHTA and CDR2 FQGTGA come from the germline V gene. CDR3 residues: CASSLLAAAAYEQYF.

The gene calls are TRBV5-1 and TRBJ2-3. The CDR3 sequence is 13 residues long. Germline V lookup: CDR1 SGHRS, CDR2 YFSETQ. This CDR3 is CASSLGNADMQYF.

The chain recombines TRBV29-1 with TRBJ1-2; TCRdb's assignment of TRBD1 cannot be checked, as there is no DNA. From germline, CDR1 is SQVTM and CDR2 ANQGSEA. The length of the CDR3 is 12 residues. The CDR3 sequence is CSGTTGTYGYTF. Variable domain in full (rest from reference TRBV29-1 and TRBJ1-2): SAVISQKPSRDICQRGTSLTIQCQVDSQVTMMFWYRQQPGQSLTLIATANQGSEATYESGFVIDKFPISRPNLTFSTLTVSNMSPEDSSIYLCSGTTGTYGYTFGSGTRLTVV.

This CDR3 is CASSHWGDTQYF. This sequence joins TRBV4-2 and TRBJ2-3; TCRdb gives TRBD1 as the D gene, but with no DNA this cannot be confirmed. The CDR3 runs to 12 residues. Germline lookup yields CDR1 LGHNA and CDR2 YNFKEQ.

This chain uses TRBV20-1 with TRBJ2-2; without DNA, the TCRdb call of TRBD2 cannot be checked. The CDR3 is 12 residues long. Germline CDR1 reads DFQATT; CDR2 reads SNEGSKA (reference sequence). Here the CDR3 reads CSGAGVAGELFF.

This chain joins TRBV28 and TRBJ1-5. Germline loops: CDR1 MDHEN, CDR2 SYDVKM. The CDR3 is 12 residues long. This CDR3 reads CASSQQDQPQHF.

This chain joins TRBV9 and TRBJ2-1; TCRdb selects TRBD1, and the lack of DNA leaves this call unchecked. The germline CDR1 and CDR2 sequences are SGDLS and YYNGEE. This CDR3 has 15 residues. The CDR3 region is CASSVAGGGYNEQFF.

The CDR3 loop reads CASSLVPGLSYNEQFF. V and J are TRBV11-2 and TRBJ2-1; the TRBD2 assignment by TCRdb is unverifiable without DNA. Germline lookup yields CDR1 SGHAT and CDR2 FQNNGV. The CDR3 runs to 16 residues.

CDR3 amino acids: CASSLAAATHNEKLFF. The V gene is TRBV7-9, the J gene TRBJ1-4; TCRdb's D call, TRBD1, is unchecked because there is no DNA. The CDR3 has 16 amino acids. Germline V gene sequence: CDR1 SEHNR, CDR2 FQNEAQ (reference sequence).

The CDR3 region is CASRKSGTAYEQYF. The genes are TRBV12-3 or TRBV12-4 and TRBJ2-7; TCRdb designates TRBD2, a call that cannot be tested without DNA. CDR3 length equals 14 residues.

This chain uses TRBV20-1 with TRBJ2-7; TCRdb lists TRBD2, though no DNA is available to test this call. Germline-derived CDR1 and CDR2 are DFQATT and SNEGSKA (reference sequence). This CDR3 has 14 residues. The CDR3 region is CSAQTGLRTYEQYF.

This chain links TRBV6-2 or TRBV6-3 with TRBJ1-6. The germline CDR1 and CDR2 sequences are MNHEY and SVGEGT. The CDR3 runs to 16 residues. The CDR3 loop is CASSYSGASASSPLHF.

The chain has TRBV11-2 and TRBJ2-2; TCRdb designates TRBD1, a call that cannot be tested without DNA. The CDR3 covers 18 residues. Germline V gives CDR1 SGHAT, CDR2 FQNNGV. CDR3 in amino acids: CASSGRVGQGANTGELFF. Looking up the rest from reference TRBV11-2 and TRBJ2-2 gives the full variable domain: EAGVAQSPRYKIIEKRQSVAFWCNPISGHATLYWYQQILGQGPKLLIQFQNNGVVDDSQLPKDRFSAERLKGVDSTLKIQPAKLEDSAVYLCASSGRVGQGANTGELFFGEGSRLTVL.

The V call is TRBV21-1, the J call TRBJ2-2; TCRdb returns TRBD2, unconfirmable since there is no DNA. TRBV21-1 is noted as a pseudogene. The CDR3 is 22 residues long. This chain's CDR3 is CASSKIGPREAQERANTGELFF.

The chain couples TRBV24-1 to TRBJ2-7; the D gene TCRdb calls, TRBD1, cannot be checked with no DNA. The CDR3 length is 14 residues. Germline loops: CDR1 KGHDR, CDR2 SFDVKD. The CDR3 spells CATSPGQGSYEQYF.

The rearrangement links TRBV24-1 to TRBJ2-3; the D call from TCRdb, TRBD1, cannot be confirmed without DNA. This CDR3 has 16 residues. Germline values: CDR1 KGHDR, CDR2 SFDVKD. CDR3 residues: CATSDSGGSSSDTQYF.

The chain joins TRBV27 to TRBJ2-7; the TRBD1 assignment by TCRdb is unverifiable without DNA. In germline, CDR1 is MNHEY, CDR2 SMNVEV (reference sequence). The length of the CDR3 is 14 residues. CDR3 in amino acids: CASSPRTGAYEQYF.

The chain has TRBV9 and TRBJ1-3; no DNA is available, so the TRBD1 call from TCRdb remains unchecked. Germline V gene sequence: CDR1 SGDLS, CDR2 YYNGEE. This CDR3 is built from 14 residues. The CDR3 sequence is CASTAGDSGNTIYF.

The chain joins TRBV5-1 to TRBJ1-1; with no DNA, the TCRdb D assignment of TRBD1 cannot be verified. The CDR3 extends over 12 amino acids. Germline V lookup: CDR1 SGHRS, CDR2 YFSETQ. The CDR3 sequence: CASSDRLTEVFF.

The genes are TRBV30 and TRBJ1-5; checking the TCRdb D call of TRBD1 is not possible without DNA. The CDR3 spans 15 residues. Germline-derived CDR1 and CDR2 are GTSNPN and SVGIG (reference sequence). CDR3 residues: CAWSVHSSGPQPQHF.

The chain uses TRBV10-3 and TRBJ2-7. The CDR3 sequence is 14 residues long. CDR1 is ENHRY and CDR2 is SYGVKD in the germline V gene. The chain's CDR3 is CAISEWATKYEQYF.

The rearrangement links TRBV28 to TRBJ2-3; checking the TCRdb D call of TRBD2 is not possible without DNA. CDR3 length equals 15 residues. Per germline, CDR1 MDHEN and CDR2 SYDVKM. This CDR3 is CASSSPSVSTDTQYF.

The chain employs TRBV20-1 and TRBJ2-2; TCRdb lists TRBD2, though no DNA is available to test this call. CDR3 length equals 16 residues. Germline V gene sequence: CDR1 DFQATT, CDR2 SNEGSKA (reference sequence). CDR3 sequence: CSAYSSGTRLLEELFF.

The CDR3 reads CASSLVTARSTEAFF. This chain connects TRBV5-1 to TRBJ1-1. This CDR3 has 15 residues. Germline V gene sequence: CDR1 SGHRS, CDR2 YFSETQ.

The chain combines TRBV20-1 with TRBJ1-2; TCRdb reports TRBD1, a call that lacks DNA to check it against. The CDR3 is 12 residues long. Germline CDR1 and CDR2: DFQATT and SNEGSKA (reference sequence). CDR3 residues: CSASPTGIGYTF.